Below, 28 T cell receptor beta chains from the same sample are listed, as sequenced in a study of human T cells and chemical hapten exposure. TCRdb reprocessed the RACE reads via MiXCR and lists one record per CDR3 protein. Of about 340,000 distinct CDR3 sequences in the sample, under 9% are singletons; the top ten hold about 8%. The time point here: patch test 1, 2 weeks after DPC sensitization. This sample's treatment: therapeutic diphenylcyclopropenone sensitization with weekly scalp DPC. The sequencing used whole blood, collected in connection with sensitization to the hapten diphenylcyclopropenone (DPC). The receptors originated from a young woman with alopecia areata. Some clones in this sample may be carry-over from other donors' samples.

Concerning this clonotype itself: The CDR3 carries no conserved terminal phenylalanine or tryptophan, so it likely arises from a read error. V usage is TRBV9 and J usage is TRBJ2-7; D is unresolved. Per the germline V gene, CDR1 is SGDLS and CDR2 is YYNGEE. The CDR3 sequence is 13 residues long. Trimming removed 0 bases at V and 5 bases at J, with 9 bases between. CDR3 DNA: TGTGCCAGCAGCGTAGGTGTCGGTAACGAGCAGTACTGC. As protein: CASSVGVGNEQYC.

This chain uses TRBV28 with TRBJ1-5; D is uncertain. The germline V and J ends were trimmed by 5 bases and 0 bases, with 11 bases remaining between them. In germline, CDR1 is MDHEN, CDR2 SYDVKM. The CDR3 has 15 residues. The chain's CDR3 is CASSPGSHSNQPQHF. The CDR3 nucleotides read TGTGCCAGCAGTCCAGGCAGCCATAGCAATCAGCCCCAGCATTTT.

The rearrangement links TRBV7-2 to TRBJ1-3; D not resolved. CDR1 and CDR2 (germline): SGHTA, FQGNSA. The CDR3 is made up of 16 amino acids. V shed 5 bases and J shed 0 bases, with 14 bases lying between them. CDR3 sequence (DNA): TGTGCCAGCAGCCCCCGGACCGTTCTCTCTGGAAACACCATATATTTT. This encodes CASSPRTVLSGNTIYF. Together with reference TRBV7-2 and TRBJ1-3, the CDR3 gives the full variable domain: GAGVSQSPSNKVTEKGKDVELRCDPISGHTALYWYRQSLGQGLEFLIYFQGNSAPDKSGLPSDRFSAERTGGSVSTLTIQRTQQEDSAVYLCASSPRTVLSGNTIYFGEGSWLTVV.

This clonotype was seen many times. The chain links TRBV12-3 or TRBV12-4 to TRBJ1-2; TRBD1 matches at 10 bases. CDR3 size: 15 residues. V shed 5 bases and J 6 bases; nucleotides not matched to a gene: 9. For the CDR3, the DNA is TGTGCCAGCAGTAAGCAGACAGGGGGCGCGGATGGCTACACCTTC. This translates into CASSKQTGGADGYTF.

The chain carries TRBV12-3 or TRBV12-4 and TRBJ2-7; TRBD1 might be the D (6 bases). This CDR3 is 15 amino acids long. Trimming removed 6 bases from V and 3 bases from J, with 18 bases in between. The CDR3 DNA reads as TGTGCCAGCAGCTTCGGGGATCGGGACAACTACGAGCAGTACTTC. Its translation: CASSFGDRDNYEQYF.

This chain links TRBV20-1 with TRBJ1-1; D remains unclear. This CDR3 is built from 12 residues. Germline CDR1 is DFQATT and CDR2 is SNEGSKA (reference sequence). With 6 bases removed from V and 1 base from J, the gap between germline ends came to 9 bases. The CDR3 region has the DNA TGCAGTGCCGTTACACAGAACACTGAAGCTTTCTTT. Residues: CSAVTQNTEAFF.

This clonotype has more than one count but fewer than ten. V gene TRBV12-3 or TRBV12-4 combines with J gene TRBJ2-3; D is uncertain. This CDR3 is built from 15 residues. Trimming removed 1 base at V and 14 bases at J, with 22 bases between. The CDR3 DNA sequence: TGTGCCAGCAGTTTAGAATGGGCGACCCCCCGTGGGCTGTATTTT. Translated, it gives CASSLEWATPRGLYF.

The chain recombines TRBV14 with TRBJ2-2; 11 nucleotides line up with TRBD1. Germline V lookup: CDR1 SGHDN, CDR2 FVKESK. V lost 2 bases, J lost 3 bases, and 2 bases stayed unmatched. CDR3 length: 16 amino acids. The chain's CDR3 is CASSQRDRGYTGELFF. DNA for the CDR3: TGTGCCAGCAGCCAAAGGGACAGGGGGTACACCGGGGAGCTGTTTTTT.

This clonotype was observed many times. This chain connects TRBV2 to TRBJ1-2; D perhaps matches TRBD1 (6 bases). The V gene lost 6 bases and the J gene lost 5 bases, with 16 bases spanning the gap. The CDR3 consists of 14 residues. Looked up from germline, CDR1 is SNHLY and CDR2 is FYNNEI. The CDR3 loop is CASSERGNRYGYTF. In DNA form, the CDR3 reads TGTGCCAGCAGCGAAAGGGGGAATCGGTATGGCTACACCTTC.

This clonotype is medium-sized in the sample. This chain joins TRBV4-3 and TRBJ2-5, with a possible D match to TRBD2 (7 bases). This CDR3 is 18 amino acids long. The V gene lost 1 base and the J gene lost 5 bases, with 23 bases spanning the gap. CDR1 and CDR2 (germline): LGHNA, YSLEER. CDR3 bases: TGCGCCAGCAGCCAAGGGGGCCTGTCTGCGGGGGCGGGGGAGACCCAGTACTTC. It codes for CASSQGGLSAGAGETQYF.

This chain connects TRBV3-1 to TRBJ1-1, with D maybe TRBD1 (6 bases). The V gene's germline CDR1 is LGHDT and CDR2 YNNKEL (reference sequence). CDR3 length: 13 residues. V lost 8 bases and J lost 2, with 12 bases in between. CDR3 coding DNA: TGTGCCAGCGGGACATTTTACAACACTGAAGCTTTCTTT. Amino acids: CASGTFYNTEAFF.

This clonotype was observed a few times. The DNA of the CDR3 is TGTGCCAGCAGTTCAGAACCTGGGGGCACTGAAGCTTTCTTT. Encoded protein: CASSSEPGGTEAFF. V gene TRBV6-5 combines with J gene TRBJ1-1; TRBD1 might be the D (5 bases). The length of the CDR3 is 14 residues. Germline V gene lookup returns CDR1 MNHEY and CDR2 SVGAGI. Trimming stripped 4 bases from V and 4 bases from J, with 13 bases between.

This clonotype was seen repeatedly, ten times or more. The V gene is TRBV20-1, the J gene TRBJ1-1; D gene ambiguous. V was pared by 5 bases and J by 11 bases, with 15 bases between. The V gene's germline CDR1 is DFQATT and CDR2 SNEGSKA (reference sequence). The CDR3 is 11 amino acids. The CDR3 DNA reads TGCAGTGCTTGGCCAGGTTTTGCGGCTTTCTTT. Residues: CSAWPGFAAFF.

This clonotype was detected a few times. Here the CDR3 DNA reads TGTGCCAGCAGTGAAGACGGTTCAACTAATGAAAAACTGTTTTTT. It codes for CASSEDGSTNEKLFF. The rearrangement uses TRBV6-1 and TRBJ1-4; D remains ambiguous. Germline V gene lookup returns CDR1 MNHNS and CDR2 SASEGT. With 1 base removed from V and 0 bases from J, the gap between germline ends came to 6 bases. This CDR3 is built from 15 residues.

This clonotype came up a few times. This chain links TRBV6-2 or TRBV6-3 with TRBJ2-7, with 10 bases matching TRBD2. V was clipped by 6 bases and J by 6 bases; unmatched bases: 11. The germline gives CDR1 MNHEY, CDR2 SVGEGT. The length of the CDR3 is 15 residues. CDR3 DNA: TGTGCCAGCAGCCCTCTGGAACTAGCGGGGTTCGAGCAGTACTTC. This sequence encodes CASSPLELAGFEQYF.

As concerns this clonotype: One end of the junction does not line up with germline, which may come from a read error. J is TRBJ2-1 and V is TRBV7-7; 8 bases match TRBD2. Germline V lookup: CDR1 SSHAT, CDR2 FNYEAQ (reference sequence). This CDR3 is built from 16 residues. CDR3: CASSLESGGRYNEQFF. The CDR3 region has the DNA TGTGCTAGCAGCTTGGAGAGCGGGGGACGTTACAATGAGCAGTTCTTC.

This clonotype was seen only a few times. This rearrangement joins TRBV5-1 to TRBJ2-3; no definite D call. Germline V gene sequence: CDR1 SGHRS, CDR2 YFSETQ. The V end lost 4 bases, the J end lost 2 bases, and 11 bases lay between the germline ends. The CDR3 spans 14 residues. The CDR3 DNA reads TGCGCCAGCAGCCCCCCCGGAAACACAGATACGCAGTATTTT. Protein sequence: CASSPPGNTDTQYF.

This clonotype appeared many times. This sequence joins TRBV5-6 and TRBJ1-1; D gene ambiguous. From germline, CDR1 is SGHDT and CDR2 YYEEEE. The CDR3 contains 11 residues. V dropped 0 bases and J dropped 8 bases, with 5 bases sitting between them. CDR3 region: CASSLAMEAFF. DNA of the CDR3: TGTGCCAGCAGCTTGGCGATGGAAGCTTTCTTT.

This clonotype was recorded many times. The chain carries TRBV2 and TRBJ2-7; D is ambiguous. Germline V gene lookup returns CDR1 SNHLY and CDR2 FYNNEI. This CDR3 region has 14 residues. V gave up 7 bases and J gave up 0 bases, with 13 bases separating them. The CDR3 nucleotides read TGTGCCAGCACTGAGACGGCAGTCTCCTACGAGCAGTACTTC. Translating it yields CASTETAVSYEQYF.

The chain combines TRBV28 with TRBJ1-3; D may be TRBD1 (5 bases). This CDR3 is 15 amino acids long. Germline CDR1 MDHEN, CDR2 SYDVKM. Trimming removed 5 bases at V and 3 bases at J, with 14 bases between. CDR3 residues: CASSPPGAFGNTIYF. CDR3 nucleotide sequence: TGTGCCAGCAGTCCCCCTGGGGCTTTTGGAAACACCATATATTTT. Filled out from reference TRBV28 and TRBJ1-3, the complete variable domain reads DVKVTQSSRYLVKRTGEKVFLECVQDMDHENMFWYRQDPGLGLRLIYFSYDVKMKEKGDIPEGYSVSREKKERFSLILESASTNQTSMYLCASSPPGAFGNTIYFGEGSWLTVV.

Details on this clonotype: Because the CDR3 is missing its conserved closing phenylalanine or tryptophan, this is likely a read error. V is TRBV29-1 and J is TRBJ2-1; TRBD2 matches 9 bases. V was pared by 7 bases and J by 8 bases, with 15 bases of the junction left unmatched. The CDR3 is 15 amino acids. Germline CDR1 SQVTM, CDR2 ANQGSEA. The CDR3 loop reads CSASGPGLAAYEQFY. DNA of the CDR3: TGCAGCGCATCAGGTCCGGGACTAGCAGCCTATGAGCAGTTCTAC.

This chain joins TRBV29-1 and TRBJ1-2; TRBD1 matches 9 bases. The ends lost 6 bases at V and 7 bases at J; junction bases unmatched: 6. This CDR3 has 12 amino acids. Germline V gene lookup returns CDR1 SQVTM and CDR2 ANQGSEA. The CDR3 region has the DNA TGCAGCGTACATACAGGGGGCATTGGCTACACCTTC. This sequence encodes CSVHTGGIGYTF. Supplemented by reference TRBV29-1 and TRBJ1-2, the full variable domain reads SAVISQKPSRDICQRGTSLTIQCQVDSQVTMMFWYRQQPGQSLTLIATANQGSEATYESGFVIDKFPISRPNLTFSTLTVSNMSPEDSSIYLCSVHTGGIGYTFGSGTRLTVV.

The table lists this clonotype with many counts. The chain combines TRBV6-2 or TRBV6-3 with TRBJ2-1; D is uncertain. Germline CDR1 reads MNHEY; CDR2 reads SVGEGT. V was pared by 3 bases and J by 6 bases, with 18 bases between. This CDR3 spans 16 amino acids. The CDR3 nucleotides read TGTGCCAGCAGTTATCCTGCAGCCTACCTGAGCAATGAGCAGTTCTTC. Translating it yields CASSYPAAYLSNEQFF.

Ten or more counts support this clonotype. The rearrangement joins TRBV7-9 to TRBJ1-6; D is unclear. Trimming pared 0 bases from V and 6 bases from J, leaving 12 bases between. The CDR3 consists of 16 residues. Germline V lookup: CDR1 SEHNR, CDR2 FQNEAQ (reference sequence). The CDR3 loop is CASSLAKSVTNSPLHF. The DNA for the CDR3 is TGTGCCAGCAGCTTAGCCAAGTCGGTTACTAATTCACCCCTCCACTTT.

The chain recombines TRBV6-1 with TRBJ1-5; no reliable D call. V lost 10 bases to trimming and J lost 0 bases, with 16 bases between them. The germline CDR1 and CDR2 sequences are MNHNS and SASEGT. CDR3 length equals 15 residues. The CDR3 is CATSQNQDSNQPQHF. In DNA form, the CDR3 reads TGTGCCACCTCCCAAAACCAGGATAGCAATCAGCCCCAGCATTTT.

This clonotype was counted a few times. This chain joins TRBV11-2 and TRBJ2-3, with TRBD2 identical over 11 bases. CDR1 SGHAT and CDR2 FQNNGV come from the germline V gene. V lost 5 bases and J lost 8; bases outside the gene matches: 12. The CDR3 consists of 16 residues. In DNA, the CDR3 is TGTGCCAGCAGCCAACTCCTAGCGGGGGGACCGGGTACGCAGTATTTT. Its protein is CASSQLLAGGPGTQYF.

This clonotype was counted many times. This rearrangement joins TRBV7-2 to TRBJ2-1; 12 bases are a match to TRBD2. The CDR3 is 15 amino acids. Germline CDR1 reads SGHTA; CDR2 reads FQGNSA. Germline trimming cut 6 bases from V and 9 bases from J; bases unmatched to any gene: 9. The CDR3 loop is CASRSTSGGLGEQFF. The CDR3 nucleotides read TGTGCCAGCAGGTCTACTAGCGGGGGGCTAGGTGAGCAGTTCTTC.

In its sample, this clonotype was seen a few times. The J gene is TRBJ1-3, the V gene TRBV28; D is possibly TRBD1 (5 bases). The germline V and J ends were trimmed by 5 bases and 0 bases, with 11 bases remaining between them. The CDR3 totals 15 residues. From germline, CDR1 is MDHEN and CDR2 SYDVKM. The CDR3 region has the DNA TGTGCCAGCAGTCTACAGGTTTTCTCTGGAAACACCATATATTTT. Its protein is CASSLQVFSGNTIYF.